This T cell receptor beta chain appears in the sequencing data of a study of cytomegalovirus exposure and HLA in healthy donors. Study-wide points: Being productive about 87% or about 30% of the time was typical of most TCR beta V segments in an earlier analysis. V- and J-gene trimming of TCR beta was linked (in a later analysis) to a missense DCLRE1C variant. Later on, analysis showed that most CMV-associated TCR beta chains appeared to be HLA-restricted.

The donors, nominally healthy at sampling, likely had unrecorded immune exposures. Germline lookup yields CDR1 KGHSH and CDR2 LQKENI. Trimming removed 0 bases from V and 5 bases from J, with 13 bases in between. This CDR3 contains 16 residues. Comments on this clone: The antigen is not known.

Primers: 60 Vbeta forward and 13 Jbeta reverse. Profiling relied on immunoSEQ multiplex PCR, and the TCRdb table lists in-frame clones only, not all of them. The table includes tens of thousands of clones, approximately 82% detected once. The chain employs TRBV18 and TRBJ2-2; no definite D call. This clonotype was obtained from a man between 65 and 80 years old in good health and CMV-seropositive. The sequenced material came from PBMCs. CDR3 sequence reads: CASSPPRSIGTGELFF. CDR3 in DNA: TGTGCCAGCTCACCACCGCGGTCAATCGGGACCGGGGAGCTGTTTTTT.